Shown below are 24 T cell receptor beta chains from a single sample sequenced in a study of CD8+CD57+ T cells in acquired aplastic anemia. Sequencing involved patients with CD8+CD57+ cell expansion previously shown by flow cytometry. Both TCR beta VDJ combination and CDR3 sequence profiling were carried out. Genomic DNA was the template for this profiling. TCRdb itself ran the reads through MiXCR, one entry per CDR3 protein. This table has fewer than 200,000 distinct CDR3 sequences, nearly 50% appearing once. Source material: sorted CD4+, CD8+, or CD8+CD57+ T cells (not recorded which) from PBMCs. The receptors derive from a human donor with aplastic anemia.

This clonotype was detected ten times or more. V gene TRBV2 combines with J gene TRBJ2-5; 8 bases map to TRBD1. V gave up 4 bases and J gave up 4 bases; unmatched junction bases: 5. The CDR3 has 14 amino acids. CDR1 is SNHLY, CDR2 FYNNEI, per germline. The CDR3 bases are TGTGCCAGCAGTGGACAGGGGCCGAGAGAGACCCAGTACTTC. This encodes CASSGQGPRETQYF.

This clonotype was observed once. The CDR3 end shows no conserved phenylalanine or tryptophan, and so a read error is likely. The DNA is left out, because the CDR3 cannot be placed on it with certainty; the CDR3 is given as TCRdb lists it. The chain is built from TRBV15 and TRBJ2-7; the table's D call, TRBD1, has no DNA check behind it. Germline V gives CDR1 LNHNV, CDR2 YYDKDF (reference sequence). The CDR3 totals 14 residues, both ends included. The CDR3 sequence: CATSRANRVDERYL.

Regarding this clonotype: The CDR3 end shows no conserved phenylalanine or tryptophan, and so a read error is likely. The chain uses TRBV29-1 and TRBJ1-2; no clear D. The CDR3 sequence is 14 residues long. V gave up 4 bases and J gave up 4 bases, with 16 bases separating them. CDR1 and CDR2 (germline): SQVTM, ANQGSEA. The CDR3 bases are TGCAGCGTTGGCAACATAGATCCCGCCTATGGCTACACCCTC. Protein product: CSVGNIDPAYGYTL.

This clonotype was picked up many times. The chain employs TRBV9 and TRBJ2-5; 7 bases match TRBD1. The trim removed 0 bases at V and 2 bases at J, leaving 19 bases unmatched. Germline-derived CDR1 and CDR2 are SGDLS and YYNGEE. The CDR3 loop spans 20 amino acids. In DNA, the CDR3 is TGTGCCAGCAGCGTAGCCATGAGGACAGGTGGGGACGGTCGGCAAGAGACCCAGTACTTC. This encodes CASSVAMRTGGDGRQETQYF. Full variable domain (rest looked up from reference TRBV9 and TRBJ2-5): DSGVTQTPKHLITATGQRVTLRCSPRSGDLSVYWYQQSLDQGLQFLIQYYNGEERAKGNILERFSAQQFPDLHSELNLSSLELGDSALYFCASSVAMRTGGDGRQETQYFGPGTRLLVL.

J is TRBJ1-2 and V is TRBV24-1; no clear D gene. The ends were cut back, 4 bases at V and 4 bases at J, with 21 bases in the middle. From germline, CDR1 is KGHDR and CDR2 SFDVKD. The CDR3 length is 17 residues. The CDR3 reads CATSEHAKRKMGYGYTF. CDR3 sequence (DNA): TGTGCCACCAGTGAACACGCAAAACGGAAAATGGGCTATGGCTACACCTTC.

About this clonotype itself: One base away lies a much larger clone, so this may be a sequencing read error. The chain uses TRBV5-1 and TRBJ1-2; weak D call: TRBD1 (6 bases). Germline V gene sequence: CDR1 SGHRS, CDR2 YFSETQ. The CDR3 contains 19 residues. The CDR3: CASGLEGGGAAKAIYGYTF. Written as DNA, the CDR3 is TGCGCCAGCGGCTTGGAAGGGGGGGGAGCTGCCAAAGCGATTTATGGCTACACCTTC. The entire variable domain, with the rest obtained from reference TRBV5-1 and TRBJ1-2, is as follows: KAGVTQTPRYLIKTRGQQVTLSCSPISGHRSVSWYQQTPGQGLQFLFEYFSETQRNKGNFPGRFSGRQFSNSRSEMNVSTLELGDSALYLCASGLEGGGAAKAIYGYTFGSGTRLTVV.

This clonotype turned up a few times. This CDR3 is CARNFVGGANQPQHF. CDR3 nucleotides: TGTGCCAGGAATTTCGTAGGGGGAGCAAATCAGCCCCAGCATTTT. The chain uses TRBV6-4 and TRBJ1-5, with TRBD1 as a possible D gene (6 bases). The V end was cut by 9 bases, the J end by 4 bases, with 19 bases between. The CDR3 is 15 residues long. Germline CDR1 reads MRHNA; CDR2 reads SNTAGT.

This clonotype has only a few counts. The chain carries TRBV7-2 and TRBJ1-6; 7 bases fit TRBD1. Germline assignment: CDR1 SGHTA and CDR2 FQGNSA. V dropped 5 bases and J dropped 9; count of bases not matched to a gene: 7. The CDR3 loop spans 14 amino acids. The CDR3: CASSTEGAASPLHF. The CDR3 DNA reads TGTGCCAGCAGCACCGAGGGGGCGGCTTCACCCCTCCACTTT. Together with reference TRBV7-2 and TRBJ1-6, the CDR3 gives the full variable domain: GAGVSQSPSNKVTEKGKDVELRCDPISGHTALYWYRQSLGQGLEFLIYFQGNSAPDKSGLPSDRFSAERTGGSVSTLTIQRTQQEDSAVYLCASSTEGAASPLHFGNGTRLTVT.

This clonotype occurred many times. V and J are TRBV6-1 and TRBJ1-5, with D perhaps TRBD1 (6 bases). The germline CDR1 and CDR2 sequences are MNHNS and SASEGT. V lost 6 bases and J 0 bases, leaving 12 bases between the germline ends. The CDR3 spans 15 residues. For the CDR3, the DNA is TGTGCCAGCAGGCCGACAGGATATAGCAATCAGCCCCAGCATTTT. Translation: CASRPTGYSNQPQHF.

This chain uses TRBV25-1 with TRBJ2-7; a possible D gene is TRBD2 (5 bases). Looked up from germline, CDR1 is MGHDK and CDR2 is SYGVNS. This CDR3 spans 13 amino acids. V gave up 6 bases and J gave up 6 bases, with 15 bases separating them. The CDR3 is CASSSTPLGEQYF. The CDR3 region has the DNA TGTGCCAGCAGCTCCACCCCACTAGGCGAGCAGTACTTC.

In its sample, this clonotype was seen a few times. V is TRBV5-4 and J is TRBJ2-3; 8 bases align to TRBD1. The V segment lost 3 bases and the J segment 3 bases; nucleotides outside the gene matches: 6. Germline CDR1 is SGHNT and CDR2 is YYREEE (reference sequence). CDR3 length: 15 amino acids. CDR3 nucleotides: TGTGCCAGCAGCTCAGGGGGCTTTAGGACAGATACGCAGTATTTT. Translating it yields CASSSGGFRTDTQYF.

This clonotype was picked up many times. The J gene is TRBJ1-1, the V gene TRBV7-9, with D perhaps matching TRBD1 (6 bases). Germline V lookup: CDR1 SEHNR, CDR2 FQNEAQ (reference sequence). This CDR3 spans 15 amino acids. Trimming took off 2 bases at V and 1 base at J, with 11 bases between the two ends. The CDR3 sequence: CASSLNAGENTEAFF. The CDR3 bases are TGTGCCAGCAGCTTAAACGCAGGGGAGAACACTGAAGCTTTCTTT.

The chain links TRBV20-1 to TRBJ2-5; a weak D match, TRBD1 (6 bases). The CDR3 runs to 13 residues. Germline CDR1 and CDR2: DFQATT and SNEGSKA (reference sequence). V lost 1 base and J lost 5, with 11 bases in between. The CDR3 region is CSARAGVAETQYF. The CDR3 coding sequence is TGCAGTGCTAGAGCAGGGGTAGCGGAGACCCAGTACTTC.

This rearrangement joins TRBV7-2 to TRBJ1-1, with D unresolved. This CDR3 has 11 residues. The V end lost 4 bases, the J end lost 5 bases, and 5 bases lay between the germline ends. CDR1 and CDR2 from the germline V gene are SGHTA and FQGNSA. In DNA form, the CDR3 reads TGTGCCAGCAGCTCATGGACTGAAGCTTTCTTT. Translating gives CASSSWTEAFF.

The CDR3 here is CASSIKTGALNTEAFF. The CDR3 coding sequence is TGTGCCAGTAGTATAAAGACAGGGGCGCTCAACACTGAAGCTTTCTTT. The chain couples TRBV19 to TRBJ1-1; 8 positions agree with TRBD1. After removal of 2 bases from V and 2 bases from J, the junction contained 7 bases not matched to a gene. The CDR3 length is 16 residues. Germline loops: CDR1 LNHDA, CDR2 SQIVND (reference sequence).

The chain has TRBV29-1 and TRBJ1-2, with D possibly being TRBD1 (5 bases). Looked up from germline, CDR1 is SQVTM and CDR2 is ANQGSEA. This CDR3 region has 17 residues. V lost 5 bases, J lost 0 bases, and 22 bases lay in between. In DNA form, the CDR3 reads TGCAGCGTTCTTTACCGGGGCCCGGTGAACACTAACTATGGCTACACCTTC. Its protein is CSVLYRGPVNTNYGYTF.

This clonotype has only a few counts. This sequence joins TRBV2 and TRBJ2-2; D is unresolved. This CDR3 has 13 residues. Germline V gene lookup returns CDR1 SNHLY and CDR2 FYNNEI. V was cut by 3 bases and J by 7 bases, with 9 bases left in between. The CDR3 DNA sequence: TGTGCCAGCAGTGACGTCAACGACGGGGAGCTGTTTTTT. This translates into CASSDVNDGELFF.

This clonotype was picked up many times. The V gene is TRBV5-5, the J gene TRBJ1-6, with D possibly TRBD1 on 6 matching bases. The CDR3 consists of 14 residues. Germline V gene data show CDR1 as SGHKS and CDR2 as YYEKEE (reference sequence). V was shortened by 3 bases and J by 7 bases, with 11 bases between the two germline ends. CDR3 in amino acids: CASSSYRDNSPLHF. The CDR3 nucleotides read TGTGCCAGCAGCTCTTACAGGGACAATTCACCCCTCCACTTT.

The rearrangement uses TRBV12-3 or TRBV12-4 and TRBJ1-4; tentatively, D is TRBD1 (6 bases). Trimming cost V 4 bases and J 7 bases, with 10 bases left between them. CDR3 length: 13 residues. CDR3 sequence: CASSWKTGEKLFF. For the CDR3, the DNA is TGTGCCAGCAGTTGGAAGACAGGTGAAAAACTGTTTTTT.

V usage is TRBV20-1 and J usage is TRBJ2-5; D possibly corresponds to TRBD1 (5 bases). The CDR3 runs to 14 residues. Trimming pared 6 bases from V and 2 bases from J, leaving 16 bases between. CDR1 is DFQATT, CDR2 SNEGSKA, per germline (reference sequence). CDR3 nucleotides: TGCAGTGCAAACCGAGGCCAGGGTCAAGAGACCCAGTACTTC. Translated: CSANRGQGQETQYF.

This chain's CDR3 is CASAGSSYEQYF. CDR3 DNA: TGTGCCAGCGCGGGATCATCCTACGAGCAGTACTTC. The V gene is TRBV13, the J gene TRBJ2-7; D is possibly TRBD2 (6 bases). Trimming pared 8 bases from V and 1 base from J, leaving 9 bases between. Looked up from germline, CDR1 is PRHDT and CDR2 is FYEKMQ (reference sequence). The CDR3 length is 12 residues.

Notes on this clonotype: The junction differs from germline at one of its ends, possibly a read error. J is TRBJ2-7 and V is TRBV13; no definite D call. From germline, CDR1 is PRHDT and CDR2 FYEKMQ (reference sequence). The CDR3 is 12 residues long. The CDR3 reads CASSTDGSEQYF. CDR3 sequence (DNA): TGCGCCAGCAGCACGGACGGTTCCGAGCAGTACTTC. The full variable domain, its missing parts supplied by reference TRBV13 and TRBJ2-7, is AAGVIQSPRHLIKEKRETATLKCYPIPRHDTVYWYQQGPGQDPQFLISFYEKMQSDKGSIPDRFSAQQFSDYHSELNMSSLELGDSALYFCASSTDGSEQYFGPGTRLTVT.

At least ten counts were recorded for this clonotype. CDR3 region: CASSQDVTDLNYGYTF. The CDR3 bases are TGCGCCAGCAGCCAAGATGTGACAGACCTTAACTATGGCTACACCTTC. The chain has TRBV4-1 and TRBJ1-2; D might be TRBD1 (5 bases). The CDR3 has 16 amino acids. The V end was cut by 0 bases, the J end by 1 base, with 12 bases between. Germline-derived CDR1 and CDR2 are MGHRA and YSYEKL.

Worth noting for this clonotype: One end of the junction does not line up with germline, which may come from a read error. This sequence joins TRBV24-1 and TRBJ1-1; D is unresolved. The CDR3 spans 12 residues. CDR1 is KGHDR and CDR2 is SFDVKD in the germline V gene. CDR3 loop: CATSAGNTEAFF. The CDR3 DNA is TGTGCCACCAGTGCTGGGAACACTGAAGCCTTCTTT.